Following are 17 T cell receptor beta chains from one sample sequenced in a study of T-cell reconstitution after alpha-beta-depleted transplantation in children. The TCRbeta library was prepared with unique molecular identifiers. Using its own MiXCR run on the PCR reads, TCRdb lists one record per CDR3 protein. The sample lists hundreds of thousands of distinct CDR3 sequences, 11% occurring once. The sample here was PBMCs, taken before TCRalphabeta/CD19-depleted stem cell transplant. Every receptor here comes from a child less than two years old with acute myeloid leukemia, due to receive a stem cell transplant.

This clonotype was found many times. The chain has TRBV24-1 and TRBJ1-2; D is unresolved. The CDR3 loop spans 12 amino acids. Germline-derived CDR1 and CDR2 are KGHDR and SFDVKD. Trimming removed 7 bases from V and 7 bases from J, with 12 bases in between. CDR3 sequence: CATSMGWGGYTF. Written as DNA, the CDR3 is TGTGCCACCAGCATGGGCTGGGGTGGCTACACCTTC.

The chain couples TRBV24-1 to TRBJ2-5, with 7 bases matching TRBD2. The CDR3 runs to 14 residues. Germline lookup yields CDR1 KGHDR and CDR2 SFDVKD. As DNA, the CDR3 is TGTGCGGCCAGTGATGGGACTACGGTAGAGACCCAGTACTTC. Translation gives CAASDGTTVETQYF.

The CDR3 coding sequence is TGTGCCAGCTCACCGGGGGGAATAATCTACGAGCAGTACTTC. Translation gives CASSPGGIIYEQYF. The chain employs TRBV18 and TRBJ2-7; TRBD2 might be the D (6 bases). CDR1 is KGHSH, CDR2 LQKENI, per germline. Trimming took off 3 bases at V and 3 bases at J, with 12 bases between the two ends. The CDR3 is 14 residues long.

The chain uses TRBV19 and TRBJ2-1; TRBD1 aligns across 8 bases. Germline values: CDR1 LNHDA, CDR2 SQIVND (reference sequence). The CDR3 contains 17 residues. The ends lost 3 bases at V and 8 bases at J; junction bases unmatched: 15. The CDR3 bases are TGTGCCAGTAGTATTGCCGTCGATTACAACAGGGGGTATGAGCAGTTCTTC. This gives the protein CASSIAVDYNRGYEQFF.

This clonotype was detected ten times or more. The CDR3 sequence is CASSTQGAPETQYF. The CDR3 DNA follows: TGTGCCAGCAGTACACAGGGGGCCCCAGAGACCCAGTACTTC. J is TRBJ2-5 and V is TRBV12-3 or TRBV12-4; TRBD1 matches at 9 bases. The CDR3 spans 14 residues. V shed 5 bases and J 4 bases; nucleotides not matched to a gene: 5.

V and J are TRBV6-5 and TRBJ1-2; 7 bases agree with TRBD1. The CDR3 has 13 amino acids. Unmatched junction bases numbered 2, after V lost 2 bases and J lost 5 bases. The germline gives CDR1 MNHEY, CDR2 SVGAGI. The CDR3 protein is CASSYRGPYGYTF. DNA of the CDR3: TGTGCCAGCAGTTACAGGGGGCCTTATGGCTACACCTTC.

This clonotype showed up many times. The chain joins TRBV5-1 to TRBJ1-1; D is ambiguous. The CDR3 spans 13 residues. V lost 10 bases to trimming and J lost 1 base, with 14 bases between them. The germline gives CDR1 SGHRS, CDR2 YFSETQ. DNA of the CDR3: TGCGCCGGACGGAACGGCGAGAACACTGAAGCTTTCTTT. Translating it yields CAGRNGENTEAFF.

This clonotype came up many times. The genes are TRBV5-1 and TRBJ2-1, with a weak D call TRBD1 (6 bases). The CDR3 contains 16 residues. V was pared by 0 bases and J by 4 bases, with 14 bases between. The germline V gene encodes CDR1 SGHRS and CDR2 YFSETQ. DNA for the CDR3: TGCGCCAGCAGCTTGGCGCAGGGGATGTGGTACAATGAGCAGTTCTTC. Residues: CASSLAQGMWYNEQFF.

This clonotype has ten or more counts. In DNA, the CDR3 is TGTGCCAGCAGCCGAAGGACAGGGCACAACACTGAAGCTTTCTTT. This gives the protein CASSRRTGHNTEAFF. The J gene is TRBJ1-1, the V gene TRBV12-3 or TRBV12-4; 8 positions agree with TRBD1. The CDR3 is 15 residues long. J lost 2 bases, V lost 6 bases, and 8 bases had no gene match.

This clonotype was counted ten times or more. This chain connects TRBV12-3 or TRBV12-4 to TRBJ2-1; 12 positions match TRBD2. The CDR3 extends over 15 amino acids. Trimming took 2 bases from V and 6 from J; bases not matched to a gene: 2. CDR3 nucleotide sequence: TGTGCCAGCAGTTTACGACTAGCGGGGGTCAATGAGCAGTTCTTC. As protein: CASSLRLAGVNEQFF.

This clonotype was recorded at least ten times. The rearrangement uses TRBV5-1 and TRBJ1-1, with TRBD1 identical over 10 bases. Germline V CDR1 and CDR2: SGHRS, YFSETQ. This CDR3 is built from 16 residues. V lost 4 bases, J lost 3 bases, and 9 bases stayed unmatched. Here the CDR3 reads CASSRGQGIGDTEAFF. The CDR3, as DNA: TGCGCCAGCAGCCGGGGACAGGGGATAGGGGACACTGAAGCTTTCTTT.

This clonotype came up many times. The rearrangement joins TRBV5-6 to TRBJ2-2; unclear D gene. This CDR3 has 14 residues. Germline CDR1 SGHDT, CDR2 YYEEEE. Trimming cost V 6 bases and J 5 bases, with 14 bases left between them. In DNA, the CDR3 is TGTGCCAGCACCCCCGTCCGCGGAACCGGGGAGCTGTTTTTT. Translation gives CASTPVRGTGELFF.

This clonotype was counted ten times or more. The chain uses TRBV11-2 and TRBJ2-2; TRBD2 matches at 13 bases. V was clipped by 5 bases and J by 5 bases; unmatched bases: 5. Germline lookup yields CDR1 SGHAT and CDR2 FQNNGV. The CDR3 spans 16 residues. The CDR3 bases are TGTGCCAGCAGCCCAAGACTAGCGGGGGGTACCGGGGAGCTGTTTTTT. It translates to CASSPRLAGGTGELFF.

Ten or more counts support this clonotype. The chain is built from TRBV7-2 and TRBJ1-2; 7 bases map to TRBD1. The germline V gene encodes CDR1 SGHTA and CDR2 FQGNSA. There are 15 residues in the CDR3. V trimming: 5 bases; J trimming: 4 bases; junction bases outside the gene matches: 10. CDR3 coding DNA: TGTGCCAGCAGCCCTACCGGGACAGCCCCCTATGGCTACACCTTC. Protein product: CASSPTGTAPYGYTF.

The chain employs TRBV10-3 and TRBJ2-7; D is perhaps TRBD2 (5 bases). Germline V CDR1 and CDR2: ENHRY, SYGVKD. This CDR3 spans 14 amino acids. V was cut by 3 bases and J by 0 bases, with 9 bases left in between. DNA for the CDR3: TGTGCCATCAGTGACACCGGGAACTCCTACGAGCAGTACTTC. Protein: CAISDTGNSYEQYF.

This clonotype was counted many times. The DNA of the CDR3 is TGTGCCAGCAGTCAACTTCTAGCGGGGGGGCCTTCAGATACGCAGTATTTT. Its protein is CASSQLLAGGPSDTQYF. The genes are TRBV12-3 or TRBV12-4 and TRBJ2-3, with 12 positions matching TRBD2. The CDR3 is 17 residues long. The J segment lost 4 bases and the V segment lost 5 bases, leaving 10 bases of the junction unmatched.

Remarks on this clonotype: This sequence may be a read error, since a much larger clone differs from it by one base. The V call is TRBV5-1, the J call TRBJ1-1; TRBD1 matches at 7 bases. The CDR3 runs 12 residues. CDR1 is SGHRS and CDR2 is YFSETQ in the germline V gene. In DNA, the CDR3 is TGCGCCAGCAGCGCGCACAGGGGTGAAACTTTCTTT. Amino acids: CASSAHRGETFF.